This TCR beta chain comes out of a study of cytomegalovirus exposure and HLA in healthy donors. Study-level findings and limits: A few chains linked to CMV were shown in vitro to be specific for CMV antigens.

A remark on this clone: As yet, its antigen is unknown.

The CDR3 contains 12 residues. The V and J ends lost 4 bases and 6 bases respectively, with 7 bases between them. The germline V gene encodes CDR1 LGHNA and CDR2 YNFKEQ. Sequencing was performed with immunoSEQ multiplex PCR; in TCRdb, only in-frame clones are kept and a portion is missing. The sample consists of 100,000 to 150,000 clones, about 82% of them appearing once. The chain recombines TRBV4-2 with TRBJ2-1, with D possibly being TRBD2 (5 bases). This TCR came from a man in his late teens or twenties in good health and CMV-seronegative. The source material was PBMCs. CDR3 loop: CASSLGSNEQFF. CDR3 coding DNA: TGTGCCAGCAGCCTGGGGAGCAATGAGCAGTTCTTC.